These T cell receptor beta chains were read from a single sample in a study of T cell repertoires in cytomegalovirus infection. TCRdb re-analysed the reads in MiXCR, keeping a single row per CDR3 protein. This table has approximately 250,000 distinct CDR3 sequences, around 8.7% appearing once. Material: PBMCs. The receptors here all came from a human donor in good health (CMV status not recorded). Some clones in this sample may be carry-over from other donors' samples. Each CDR3 is given with its conserved first and last residue. The D gene is left open where the match is weak. Not all rows give a size; the values are once, few, many and, for expanded clones, a class.

clone size: many
V gene: TRBV7-2
J gene: TRBJ2-3
D gene: .
CDR3 protein: CASSLRSDTQYF
CDR3 DNA: TGTGCCAGCAGCTTAAGGTCAGATACGCAGTATTTT

clone size: many
V gene: TRBV6-2/TRBV6-3
J gene: TRBJ2-3
D gene: .
CDR3 protein: CASRGALGSSRDTQYF
CDR3 DNA: TGTGCCAGCAGAGGCGCACTAGGATCAAGTCGGGATACGCAGTATTTT

clone size: .
V gene: TRBV20-1
J gene: TRBJ1-2
D gene: .
CDR3 protein: CSAGSRNGYTF
CDR3 DNA: TGCAGTGCCGGCTCCAGGAATGGCTACACCTTC

clone size: few
V gene: TRBV10-3
J gene: TRBJ1-2
D gene: .
CDR3 protein: CAIRDRANYGYTF
CDR3 DNA: TGTGCCATCAGGGACAGAGCTAACTATGGCTACACCTTC

clone size: many
V gene: TRBV7-6
J gene: TRBJ2-1
D gene: .
CDR3 protein: CASSFRYNEQFF
CDR3 DNA: TGTGCCAGCAGCTTTAGGTACAATGAGCAGTTCTTC

clone size: many
V gene: TRBV7-6
J gene: TRBJ2-7
D gene: .
CDR3 protein: CASSLEAPSYEQYF
CDR3 DNA: TGTGCCAGCAGCTTAGAGGCTCCAAGTTACGAGCAGTACTTC

clone size: many
V gene: TRBV7-2
J gene: TRBJ2-6
D gene: TRBD1
CDR3 protein: CASSTRTGLNSGANVLTF
CDR3 DNA: TGTGCCAGCAGCACAAGGACAGGGCTAAACTCTGGGGCCAACGTCCTGACTTTC

clone size: few
V gene: TRBV12-3/TRBV12-4
J gene: TRBJ1-5
D gene: TRBD1
CDR3 protein: CASSPGTGGPDSNQPQHF
CDR3 DNA: TGTGCCAGCAGTCCCGGGACAGGGGGCCCCGATTCTAATCAGCCCCAGCATTTT

clone size: many
V gene: TRBV7-2
J gene: TRBJ1-1
D gene: .
CDR3 protein: CASSLEFRLNTEAFF
CDR3 DNA: TGTGCCAGCAGCTTAGAATTCAGACTGAACACTGAAGCTTTCTTT

clone size: .
V gene: TRBV28
J gene: TRBJ1-2
D gene: .
CDR3 protein: CASSLLQTGYGYTF
CDR3 DNA: TGTGCCAGCAGTTTACTTCAGACAGGCTATGGCTACACCTTC

clone size: once
V gene: TRBV30
J gene: TRBJ1-1
D gene: TRBD1
CDR3 protein: CAWSKGGVTEAFF
CDR3 DNA: TGTGCCTGGAGTAAAGGGGGCGTAACTGAAGCTTTCTTT

clone size: .
V gene: TRBV14
J gene: TRBJ1-1
D gene: .
CDR3 protein: CASSQEYMNTEAFF
CDR3 DNA: TGTGCCAGCAGCCAGGAGTACATGAACACTGAAGCTTTCTTT

clone size: .
V gene: TRBV7-2
J gene: TRBJ2-2
D gene: .
CDR3 protein: CASSWDPAQNTGELFF
CDR3 DNA: TGTGCCAGCAGCTGGGACCCGGCTCAGAACACCGGGGAGCTGTTTTTT

clone size: .
V gene: TRBV7-8
J gene: TRBJ2-3
D gene: .
CDR3 protein: CASSLDVGDTQYF
CDR3 DNA: TGTGCCAGCAGCCTCGATGTGGGCGATACGCAGTATTTT

clone size: many
V gene: TRBV7-3
J gene: TRBJ2-3
D gene: TRBD2
CDR3 protein: CASSQQSGGADTQYF
CDR3 DNA: TGTGCCAGCAGCCAACAAAGCGGGGGGGCGGATACGCAGTATTTT

clone size: many
V gene: TRBV28
J gene: TRBJ1-3
D gene: .
CDR3 protein: CASSFGHTIYF
CDR3 DNA: TGTGCCAGCAGTTTCGGTCACACCATATATTTT

clone size: many
V gene: TRBV2
J gene: TRBJ2-7
D gene: .
CDR3 protein: CASKGFSYEQYF
CDR3 DNA: TGTGCCAGCAAGGGCTTTTCCTACGAGCAGTACTTC

clone size: .
V gene: TRBV5-5
J gene: TRBJ2-5
D gene: TRBD1
CDR3 protein: CASSSGQGLWGETQYF
CDR3 DNA: TGTGCCAGCAGCTCGGGACAGGGGCTATGGGGGGAGACCCAGTACTTC

clone size: .
V gene: TRBV7-2
J gene: TRBJ2-1
D gene: .
CDR3 protein: CASSFRGRDEQFF
CDR3 DNA: .

clone size: .
V gene: TRBV15
J gene: TRBJ1-1
D gene: .
CDR3 protein: CATSREVMNTEAFF
CDR3 DNA: TGTGCCACCAGCAGAGAGGTCATGAACACTGAAGCTTTCTTT

clone size: many
V gene: TRBV7-2
J gene: TRBJ2-2
D gene: .
CDR3 protein: CASSEGFANTGELFF
CDR3 DNA: TGTGCCAGCAGTGAAGGGTTCGCGAACACCGGGGAGCTGTTTTTT

clone size: many
V gene: TRBV7-9
J gene: TRBJ2-7
D gene: TRBD1
CDR3 protein: CASSSPLRTGFHEQYF
CDR3 DNA: TGTGCCAGCAGCTCCCCCCTGAGGACAGGGTTCCACGAGCAGTACTTC

clone size: few
V gene: TRBV7-2
J gene: TRBJ2-5
D gene: .
CDR3 protein: CASSLSFSQETQYF
CDR3 DNA: TGTGCCAGCAGCTTATCTTTCAGCCAAGAGACCCAGTACTTC

clone size: .
V gene: TRBV19
J gene: TRBJ1-5
D gene: TRBD1
CDR3 protein: CASTSLQGSYQPQHF
CDR3 DNA: TGTGCCAGTACGTCCCTACAGGGGTCATATCAGCCCCAGCATTTT

clone size: many
V gene: TRBV29-1
J gene: TRBJ1-2
D gene: .
CDR3 protein: CSASTAGNYGYTF
CDR3 DNA: TGCAGCGCTTCAACGGCGGGCAACTATGGCTACACCTTC

clone size: many
V gene: TRBV20-1
J gene: TRBJ2-5
D gene: .
CDR3 protein: CSARVTAKQETQYF
CDR3 DNA: TGCAGTGCTAGAGTCACGGCTAAGCAAGAGACCCAGTACTTC

clone size: .
V gene: TRBV28
J gene: TRBJ2-2
D gene: .
CDR3 protein: CASSFRGLPRGTGELFF
CDR3 DNA: TGTGCCAGCAGCTTCCGGGGCCTCCCTCGGGGCACCGGGGAGCTGTTTTTT

clone size: many
V gene: TRBV30
J gene: TRBJ1-1
D gene: .
CDR3 protein: CAWIQRGMNTEAFF
CDR3 DNA: TGTGCCTGGATTCAACGGGGGATGAACACTGAAGCTTTCTTT

clone size: many
V gene: TRBV7-8
J gene: TRBJ2-1
D gene: .
CDR3 protein: CASSLGPGAHEQFF
CDR3 DNA: TGTGCCAGCAGCTTAGGGCCAGGGGCACATGAGCAGTTCTTC

clone size: .
V gene: TRBV7-1
J gene: TRBJ2-1
D gene: TRBD1
CDR3 protein: CASSPWTGYNEQFF
CDR3 DNA: TGTGCCAGCAGCCCTTGGACAGGATACAATGAGCAGTTCTTC

clone size: many
V gene: TRBV28
J gene: TRBJ2-7
D gene: .
CDR3 protein: CASSLLPAIYEQYF
CDR3 DNA: TGTGCCAGCAGTTTATTGCCAGCAATCTACGAGCAGTACTTC

clone size: many
V gene: TRBV7-2
J gene: TRBJ2-3
D gene: .
CDR3 protein: CASSLIGDTQYF
CDR3 DNA: TGTGCCAGCAGCTTAATAGGAGATACGCAGTATTTT

clone size: many
V gene: TRBV11-2
J gene: TRBJ2-3
D gene: .
CDR3 protein: CASSHTTLYTDTQYF
CDR3 DNA: TGTGCCAGCAGCCATACGACACTATACACAGATACGCAGTATTTT

clone size: many
V gene: TRBV7-2
J gene: TRBJ2-5
D gene: .
CDR3 protein: CASSFGGFGETQYF
CDR3 DNA: TGTGCCAGCAGCTTTGGCGGGTTTGGCGAGACCCAGTACTTC

clone size: many
V gene: TRBV18
J gene: TRBJ2-7
D gene: .
CDR3 protein: CASSPLAGPSSYEQYF
CDR3 DNA: TGTGCCAGCTCACCATTGGCGGGACCCAGCTCCTACGAGCAGTACTTC

clone size: many
V gene: TRBV7-9
J gene: TRBJ2-5
D gene: TRBD2
CDR3 protein: CASSPQTSGSFQETQYF
CDR3 DNA: TGTGCCAGCAGCCCTCAGACTAGCGGGAGCTTCCAAGAGACCCAGTACTTC

clone size: .
V gene: TRBV4-1
J gene: TRBJ1-4
D gene: .
CDR3 protein: CASSQGEGGPIEKLFF
CDR3 DNA: TGCGCCAGCAGCCAAGGAGAGGGGGGCCCGATTGAAAAACTGTTTTTT

clone size: few
V gene: TRBV5-1
J gene: TRBJ1-5
D gene: .
CDR3 protein: CASSFTRVYSNQPQHF
CDR3 DNA: TGCGCCAGCAGCTTCACCCGTGTGTATAGCAATCAGCCCCAGCATTTT

clone size: many
V gene: TRBV12-3/TRBV12-4
J gene: TRBJ1-1
D gene: .
CDR3 protein: CASSLGQDTEAFF
CDR3 DNA: TGTGCCAGCAGTTTAGGGCAAGACACTGAAGCTTTCTTT

clone size: few
V gene: TRBV7-9
J gene: TRBJ2-1
D gene: .
CDR3 protein: CASSLKGDSYNEQFF
CDR3 DNA: TGTGCCAGCAGCCTCAAGGGGGATTCCTACAATGAGCAGTTCTTC

clone size: few
V gene: TRBV10-2
J gene: TRBJ1-6
D gene: .
CDR3 protein: CASSRDSRGNSPLHF
CDR3 DNA: TGCGCCAGCAGTCGGGACTCCCGGGGCAATTCACCCCTCCACTTT

clone size: few
V gene: TRBV12-3/TRBV12-4
J gene: TRBJ1-5
D gene: .
CDR3 protein: CASSSGGLARNQPQHF
CDR3 DNA: TGTGCCAGCAGCTCCGGGGGGTTGGCTCGCAATCAGCCCCAGCATTTT

clone size: many
V gene: TRBV20-1
J gene: TRBJ2-3
D gene: TRBD1
CDR3 protein: CSATRTGAVVDTQYF
CDR3 DNA: TGCAGTGCTACCAGGACAGGAGCGGTAGTGGATACGCAGTATTTT

clone size: many
V gene: TRBV12-3/TRBV12-4
J gene: TRBJ1-6
D gene: .
CDR3 protein: CASSWGRKSPLHF
CDR3 DNA: TGTGCCAGCAGTTGGGGGCGCAAATCACCCCTCCACTTT

clone size: .
V gene: TRBV7-3
J gene: TRBJ2-7
D gene: .
CDR3 protein: CASSLGQANEQYF
CDR3 DNA: TGTGCCAGCAGCTTAGGTCAGGCCAACGAGCAGTACTTC

clone size: many
V gene: TRBV19
J gene: TRBJ1-6
D gene: .
CDR3 protein: CASSSGLGYGYNSPLHF
CDR3 DNA: TGTGCCAGTAGTTCAGGGTTGGGGTATGGATATAATTCACCCCTCCACTTT

clone size: many
V gene: TRBV11-2
J gene: TRBJ1-1
D gene: .
CDR3 protein: CASSLQRSMGAFF
CDR3 DNA: TGTGCCAGCAGCTTGCAGCGGAGTATGGGAGCTTTCTTT

clone size: few
V gene: TRBV7-2
J gene: TRBJ1-1
D gene: .
CDR3 protein: CASSLAGLPNTEAFF
CDR3 DNA: TGTGCCAGCAGCTTAGCGGGGCTTCCGAACACTGAAGCTTTCTTT

clone size: many
V gene: TRBV7-2
J gene: TRBJ2-1
D gene: TRBD2
CDR3 protein: CASSLALTPRLAGGPLLYNEQFF
CDR3 DNA: TGTGCCAGCAGCTTAGCGCTAACCCCACGACTAGCGGGGGGACCCCTCCTATACAATGAGCAGTTCTTC

clone size: many
V gene: TRBV6-2/TRBV6-3
J gene: TRBJ1-1
D gene: TRBD1
CDR3 protein: CATGDRTLNTEAFF
CDR3 DNA: TGTGCCACCGGGGACAGGACGCTTAACACTGAAGCTTTCTTT

clone size: .
V gene: TRBV5-6
J gene: TRBJ1-6
D gene: .
CDR3 protein: CASSLTGPNNSPLHF
CDR3 DNA: TGTGCCAGCAGCTTGACGGGACCGAATAATTCACCCCTCCACTTT

clone size: many
V gene: TRBV7-2
J gene: TRBJ2-1
D gene: .
CDR3 protein: CASSVVSSDEQFF
CDR3 DNA: TGTGCCAGCAGCGTCGTCTCCAGCGATGAGCAGTTCTTC

clone size: .
V gene: TRBV28
J gene: TRBJ1-6
D gene: .
CDR3 protein: CASSTGLSPLHF
CDR3 DNA: TGTGCCAGCAGTACAGGGTTATCACCCCTCCACTTT

clone size: few
V gene: TRBV7-9
J gene: TRBJ1-6
D gene: .
CDR3 protein: CASSPTWGNSPLHF
CDR3 DNA: TGTGCCAGCAGCCCGACCTGGGGGAATTCACCCCTCCACTTT

clone size: few
V gene: TRBV7-3
J gene: TRBJ2-3
D gene: TRBD1
CDR3 protein: CASSTRQGAATNTQYF
CDR3 DNA: TGTGCCAGCAGCACGCGACAGGGGGCAGCGACTAATACGCAGTATTTT

clone size: many
V gene: TRBV6-6
J gene: TRBJ2-7
D gene: .
CDR3 protein: CASSLSNSYEQYF
CDR3 DNA: TGTGCCAGCAGTCTTTCTAACTCCTACGAGCAGTACTTC

clone size: many
V gene: TRBV20-1
J gene: TRBJ1-1
D gene: .
CDR3 protein: CSAAPQFEAFF
CDR3 DNA: TGCAGTGCTGCCCCACAATTTGAAGCTTTCTTT

clone size: .
V gene: TRBV20-1
J gene: TRBJ2-1
D gene: .
CDR3 protein: CSAAPGVAGEQFF
CDR3 DNA: TGCAGTGCTGCCCCGGGGGTGGCGGGGGAGCAGTTCTTC